The rows below give T cell receptor beta chains drawn from one sample of a study of T-cell memory formation after mild COVID-19. Each CDR3 protein gets one entry after TCRdb re-called the 5' RACE reads with MiXCR. The data contain 350,000 to 450,000 distinct CDR3 sequences, about an eighth of them singletons. What was sequenced was PBMCs or a T cell subset sorted from them (not recorded which). These receptors all come from a man aged 18-30 years who had mild COVID-19 (a few samples of this study predate the infection). Cell type and time point are not known. Both conserved end residues are part of each CDR3. The D gene is left open where the match is weak. Expanded clones get a size class; other rows say once, few or many, or leave the size out.

>TRBV10-3|TRBD1|TRBJ2-1|-
TGTGCCGCCACCTCGACAGGGCTGAGACACAATGAGCAGTTCTTC
CAATSTGLRHNEQFF
>TRBV20-1|-|TRBJ1-5|-
TGCGGTGCCGGGCAGGGAGTGCAGCCCCAGCATTTT
CGAGQGVQPQHF
>TRBV20-1|-|TRBJ1-2|few
TGCAGTGCCCGTTATAACTATGGCTACACCTTC
CSARYNYGYTF
>TRBV7-2|TRBD1|TRBJ1-5|few
TGTGCCAGCAGCGCAGGACAGGGGATCTACCAGCCCCAGCATTTT
CASSAGQGIYQPQHF
>TRBV7-8|-|TRBJ1-6|few
TGTGCCAGCAGCGCCCGGGTCCCGGGGAATTCACCCCTCCACTTT
CASSARVPGNSPLHF
>TRBV10-3|-|TRBJ1-1|-
TGTGCCACCGGTAGAACAGCATCGAACACTGAAGCTTTCTTT
CATGRTASNTEAFF
>TRBV21-1|-|TRBJ2-7|few
TGTGCCAGCAGCAAAGGGGGGCCATGGGAGCAGTACTTC
CASSKGGPWEQYF
>TRBV18|TRBD1|TRBJ2-7|many
TGTGCCAGCTTAGGGACAGGGAGTGGCGAGCAGTACTTC
CASLGTGSGEQYF
>TRBV4-1|-|TRBJ1-6|-
TGCGCCAGCAGCCAAGTTGGTCGGTGGGCGGGACTCAATTCACCCCTCCACTTT
CASSQVGRWAGLNSPLHF
>TRBV7-6|-|TRBJ2-7|-
TGTGCCAGCAGCACCACGACAGGCCCCCACGAGCAGTACTTC
CASSTTTGPHEQYF
>TRBV15|-|TRBJ1-3|-
TGTGCCACCAGCACTGGGTCTGGAAACACCATATATTTT
CATSTGSGNTIYF
>TRBV9|-|TRBJ2-5|-
TGTGCCAGCAGCGCGCTCTCAGGGAGAGAGACCCAGTACTTC
CASSALSGRETQYF
>TRBV7-3|-|TRBJ2-5|-
TGTGCCAGCAGCTTAAGGAGAACCCGAAGGGCAGAGACCCAGTACTTC
CASSLRRTRRAETQYF
>TRBV4-1|-|TRBJ1-6|-
TGCGCCAGCAGCCCGACAGGAATAGGGTCACCCCTCCACTTT
CASSPTGIGSPLHF